This entry lists 25 T cell receptor beta chains sequenced from one sample in a study of T cell changes during pregnancy in multiple sclerosis (dated by TCRdb to about 2019). Preparation of the library involved the immunoSEQ multiplex PCR assay. In its TCRdb copy, this immuneACCESS table keeps in-frame sequences only and misses some clones. Where compared with another copy, unresolved V genes explain less than half of these, and the others have no known cause. This sample is represented by tens of thousands of clones; 75% to 95% of them were singletons. Approximately 1.1% of the sample comes from the top ten. Sequenced material: peripheral blood, taken after pregnancy. The receptors shown here come from a female donor in good health, enrolled as a control in a pregnancy study.

The chain couples TRBV21-1 to TRBJ2-5; the DNA was not compared with TRBD1, the D call given in the table. TRBV21-1 is labeled a pseudogene. CDR3 length: 16 residues. In nucleotides, the CDR3 is TGTGCCAGCAGCAAAGTTGGGGTCAGGGGCCAAGAGACCCAGTACTTC. Its translation: CASSKVGVRGQETQYF.

Note on this clone: An end of the junction does not agree with germline; a read error may underlie this. This CDR3 is CASSLTAGELFF. CDR3 DNA: TGTGCTAGCAGCTTAACGGCCGGGGAGCTGTTTTTT. V is TRBV7-7 and J is TRBJ2-2; unclear D gene. From germline, CDR1 is SSHAT and CDR2 FNYEAQ (reference sequence). CDR3 length: 12 residues. Together with reference TRBV7-7 and TRBJ2-2, the CDR3 gives the full variable domain: GAGVSQSPRYKVTKRGQDVTLRCDPISSHATLYWYQQALGQGPEFLTYFNYEAQPDKSGLPSDRFSAERPEGSISTLTIQRTEQRDSAMYRCASSLTAGELFFGEGSRLTVL.

The sample holds one count of this clone. The chain joins TRBV10-3 to TRBJ2-7; 10 bases fit TRBD1. This CDR3 is 14 amino acids long. The J segment lost 2 bases and the V segment lost 4 bases, leaving 2 bases of the junction unmatched. CDR1 is ENHRY, CDR2 SYGVKD, per germline. CDR3 amino acids: CAISGTGGTYEQYF. Written as DNA, the CDR3 is TGTGCCATCAGTGGGACAGGGGGTACCTACGAGCAGTACTTC.

This chain joins TRBV7-9 and TRBJ2-6; 8 nucleotides agree with TRBD1. V lost 1 base and J lost 0; bases outside the gene matches: 8. This CDR3 is 19 amino acids long. The germline V gene has CDR1 SEHNR and CDR2 FQNEAQ (reference sequence). CDR3 nucleotide sequence: TGTGCCAGCAGCTTAGAGTGGGACAGGTTTTCCTCTGGGGCCAACGTCCTGACTTTC. It translates to CASSLEWDRFSSGANVLTF.

The chain links TRBV2 to TRBJ1-2; D is unclear. The germline V and J ends were trimmed by 7 bases and 0 bases, with 9 bases remaining between them. Germline loops: CDR1 SNHLY, CDR2 FYNNEI. This CDR3 comprises 13 residues. CDR3 nucleotides: TGTGCCAGCACCCCCAGGACTAACTATGGCTACACCTTC. It is translated as CASTPRTNYGYTF. The whole variable domain, remainder taken from reference TRBV2 and TRBJ1-2, is EPEVTQTPSHQVTQMGQEVILRCVPISNHLYFYWYRQILGQKVEFLVSFYNNEISEKSEIFDDQFSVERPDGSNFTLKIRSTKLEDSAMYFCASTPRTNYGYTFGSGTRLTVV.

The genes are TRBV11-3 and TRBJ2-1; the match to TRBD2 covers 16 bases. The CDR3 has 16 amino acids. Germline V gene lookup returns CDR1 SGHNT and CDR2 YENEEA. Trimming at V came to 5 bases and at J to 7 bases, leaving 5 bases not matched to a gene. The CDR3 DNA sequence: TGTGCCAGCAGCCAGGGACTAGCGGGAGGGAGGAATGAGCAGTTCTTC. Residues: CASSQGLAGGRNEQFF.

The genes are TRBV18 and TRBJ2-7; 10 bases match TRBD2. The V segment lost 6 bases and the J segment 3 bases; nucleotides outside the gene matches: 5. The CDR3 sequence is 14 residues long. Looked up from germline, CDR1 is KGHSH and CDR2 is LQKENI. The chain's CDR3 is CASSRGTSDYEQYF. The CDR3 bases are TGTGCCAGCTCCCGAGGGACTAGCGACTACGAGCAGTACTTC.

This sequence joins TRBV6-6 and TRBJ1-2; D is uncertain. There are 13 residues in the CDR3. V lost 2 bases and J 1 base, leaving 5 bases between the germline ends. Per germline, CDR1 MNHNY and CDR2 SVGAGI (reference sequence). CDR3 coding DNA: TGTGCCAGCAGTTACAACAGTAACTATGGCTACACCTTC. It translates to CASSYNSNYGYTF.

The chain has TRBV6-1 and TRBJ2-3; 7 positions match TRBD2. Germline-derived CDR1 and CDR2 are MNHNS and SASEGT. After removal of 10 bases from V and 2 bases from J, the junction contained 12 bases not matched to a gene. The length of the CDR3 is 15 residues. CDR3 in DNA: TGTGCCACCAGATTCTCCGGGACTAACACAGATACGCAGTATTTT. Protein sequence: CATRFSGTNTDTQYF.

V gene TRBV11-2 combines with J gene TRBJ1-6, with 8 bases fitting TRBD1. With V trimmed by 5 bases and J by 7 bases, 7 bases remained unmatched. This CDR3 is 15 amino acids long. The germline V gene encodes CDR1 SGHAT and CDR2 FQNNGV. The CDR3 sequence: CASSRTGLENSPLHF. In nucleotides, the CDR3 is TGTGCCAGCAGCCGGACAGGGCTGGAAAATTCACCCCTCCACTTT.

CDR3 protein: CASGLAPGQSYEQYF. The CDR3 region has the DNA TGTGCTAGTGGTTTGGCGCCCGGACAGTCCTACGAGCAGTACTTC. J is TRBJ2-7 and V is TRBV12-5, with D perhaps TRBD1 (6 bases). The V and J ends lost 1 base and 1 base respectively, with 11 bases between them. There are 15 residues in the CDR3. Germline V lookup: CDR1 LGHNT, CDR2 FRNRAP.

The V and J genes are TRBV28 and TRBJ2-1; 9 bases fit TRBD2. The CDR3 runs 16 residues. The J segment lost 4 bases and the V segment lost 3 bases, leaving 7 bases of the junction unmatched. The germline CDR1 and CDR2 sequences are MDHEN and SYDVKM. CDR3 amino acids: CASSFVAGGPYNEQFF. The CDR3 DNA reads TGTGCCAGCAGTTTCGTGGCGGGAGGGCCTTACAATGAGCAGTTCTTC.

The rearrangement uses TRBV5-6 and TRBJ1-1; no clear D. The V end was cut by 2 bases, the J end by 0 bases, with 8 bases between. This CDR3 has 14 amino acids. CDR1 is SGHDT and CDR2 is YYEEEE in the germline V gene. DNA for the CDR3: TGTGCCAGCAGCTTTAATCCTATGAACACTGAAGCTTTCTTT. Its protein product is CASSFNPMNTEAFF.

This sequence joins TRBV7-8 and TRBJ1-2, with TRBD1 matching over 9 bases. V lost 5 bases, J lost 4 bases, and 17 bases stayed unmatched. CDR3 length: 18 residues. Germline V gives CDR1 SGHVS, CDR2 FQNEAQ. The CDR3 loop is CASSPDLKPKTGGYGYTF. Written as DNA, the CDR3 is TGTGCCAGCAGCCCCGATCTTAAGCCGAAGACAGGGGGCTATGGCTACACCTTC.

The chain carries TRBV7-9 and TRBJ2-2; D remains ambiguous. The V and J ends lost 3 bases and 7 bases respectively, with 9 bases between them. Germline V gene data show CDR1 as SEHNR and CDR2 as FQNEAQ (reference sequence). CDR3 length: 13 residues. The CDR3 region has the DNA TGTGCCAGCAGCTTGATAGTCGGCGGGGAGCTGTTTTTT. It specifies CASSLIVGGELFF.

This chain links TRBV4-2 with TRBJ1-4; TRBD1 matches 9 bases. Germline values: CDR1 LGHNA, CDR2 YNFKEQ. This CDR3 has 14 amino acids. Unmatched junction bases numbered 1, after V lost 3 bases and J lost 5 bases. CDR3 loop: CASSQGQGNEKLFF. The CDR3, as DNA: TGTGCCAGCAGCCAGGGACAGGGAAATGAAAAACTGTTTTTT.

This clone has just one count. The chain employs TRBV28 and TRBJ1-2; D gene uncertain. Trimming pared 8 bases from V and 6 bases from J, leaving 16 bases between. Germline CDR1 is MDHEN and CDR2 is SYDVKM. The CDR3 covers 13 residues. DNA for the CDR3: TGTGCCAGCGGCTTAAGCGGGCAGGATGGCTACACCTTC. Amino acids: CASGLSGQDGYTF.

This clone was found a few times. The chain is built from TRBV27 and TRBJ2-1; the match to TRBD2 covers 8 bases. The CDR3 runs 16 residues. The germline V gene encodes CDR1 MNHEY and CDR2 SMNVEV (reference sequence). The V and J ends lost 4 bases and 5 bases, in that order; junction bases with no gene match: 10. The CDR3 nucleotides read TGTGCCAGCAGTTCCCGACTAGCGAGGGTCGACAATGAGCAGTTCTTC. It specifies CASSSRLARVDNEQFF.

The V call is TRBV19, the J call TRBJ2-6; TRBD1 is a possible D gene (5 bases). The V and J ends lost 7 bases and 4 bases respectively, with 14 bases between them. The CDR3 length is 15 residues. Germline V lookup: CDR1 LNHDA, CDR2 SQIVND (reference sequence). CDR3 protein: CASMGRVGGANVLTF. CDR3 nucleotide sequence: TGTGCCAGTATGGGCAGGGTTGGGGGGGCCAACGTCCTGACTTTC.

This chain joins TRBV18 and TRBJ1-2; maybe TRBD1 (5 bases). Germline V gives CDR1 KGHSH, CDR2 LQKENI. This CDR3 has 16 amino acids. The V gene lost 3 bases and the J gene lost 2 bases, with 16 bases spanning the gap. The CDR3 region is CASSPRGHLINYGYTF. CDR3 bases: TGTGCCAGCTCACCCCGTGGACACCTCATAAACTATGGCTACACCTTC.

The gene calls are TRBV28 and TRBJ2-6, with a possible D match to TRBD1 (5 bases). In germline, CDR1 is MDHEN, CDR2 SYDVKM. Trimming stripped 6 bases from V and 1 base from J, with 7 bases between. The CDR3 contains 14 residues. The CDR3 protein is CASRDRSGANVLTF. Here the CDR3 DNA reads TGTGCCAGCAGAGACAGATCTGGGGCCAACGTCCTGACTTTC.

The rearrangement uses TRBV9 and TRBJ2-1; 8 bases match TRBD1. The length of the CDR3 is 16 residues. V was pared by 0 bases and J by 4 bases, with 6 bases of the junction left unmatched. The germline gives CDR1 SGDLS, CDR2 YYNGEE. CDR3 coding DNA: TGTGCCAGCAGCGTAGGTCAGGGGGCGCAATACAATGAGCAGTTCTTC. Translation gives CASSVGQGAQYNEQFF. Drawing the rest from reference TRBV9 and TRBJ2-1, the complete variable domain is DSGVTQTPKHLITATGQRVTLRCSPRSGDLSVYWYQQSLDQGLQFLIQYYNGEERAKGNILERFSAQQFPDLHSELNLSSLELGDSALYFCASSVGQGAQYNEQFFGPGTRLTVL.

The V call is TRBV10-3, the J call TRBJ2-3; a weak D match, TRBD2 (7 bases). V was pared by 9 bases and J by 6 bases, with 13 bases between. Germline V gene lookup returns CDR1 ENHRY and CDR2 SYGVKD. The CDR3 runs to 12 residues. For the CDR3, the DNA is TGTGCCATGGGGGGGGCCGGGGATACGCAGTATTTT. Protein product: CAMGGAGDTQYF.

The rearrangement links TRBV5-1 to TRBJ1-1; the D gene is possibly TRBD1 (5 bases). The CDR3 consists of 14 residues. The V gene's germline CDR1 is SGHRS and CDR2 YFSETQ. V was trimmed by 3 bases and J by 4 bases, leaving 13 bases between them. CDR3 DNA sequence: TGCGCCAGCAGCTGGGCGGAGGGACCCACTGAAGCTTTCTTT. It encodes CASSWAEGPTEAFF. Combining the CDR3 with reference TRBV5-1 and TRBJ1-1 gives the whole variable domain KAGVTQTPRYLIKTRGQQVTLSCSPISGHRSVSWYQQTPGQGLQFLFEYFSETQRNKGNFPGRFSGRQFSNSRSEMNVSTLELGDSALYLCASSWAEGPTEAFFGQGTRLTVV.

This clone was seen a single time. This chain uses TRBV27 with TRBJ2-7; a weak D match, TRBD1 (6 bases). Per germline, CDR1 MNHEY and CDR2 SMNVEV (reference sequence). Trimming removed 2 bases at V and 1 base at J, with 9 bases between. The length of the CDR3 is 14 residues. DNA for the CDR3: TGTGCCAGCAGTTTAGGGGGCCGGTCCTACGAGCAGTACTTC. It codes for CASSLGGRSYEQYF.